These 30 T cell receptor beta chains came from one sample sequenced in a study of cytomegalovirus exposure and HLA in healthy donors. The PCR made use of 60 Vbeta and 13 Jbeta primers. The assay was immunoSEQ multiplex PCR, and TCRdb's table has in-frame clones only and misses some. Its listing shows some 120,000 clones. Sample: PBMCs. The receptors were sampled from a woman between 55 and 75 years old in good health and CMV-seronegative.

The chain links TRBV10-2 to TRBJ1-2; D is possibly TRBD1 (5 bases). Trimming removed 0 bases at V and 5 bases at J, with 13 bases between. Looked up from germline, CDR1 is WSHSY and CDR2 is SAAADI. The CDR3 runs 15 residues. CDR3 region: CASSESSDRGYGYTF. The CDR3 DNA sequence: TGCGCCAGCAGTGAGTCTTCTGACCGGGGGTATGGCTACACCTTC.

The V and J genes are TRBV2 and TRBJ1-2, with D perhaps TRBD1 (6 bases). Germline lookup yields CDR1 SNHLY and CDR2 FYNNEI. The CDR3 sequence is 15 residues long. Trimming took off 6 bases at V and 1 base at J, with 15 bases between the two ends. CDR3 bases: TGTGCCAGCAGATTACCAGGGGCGCTTAACTATGGCTACACCTTC. This translates into CASRLPGALNYGYTF.

The chain has TRBV27 and TRBJ2-1, with 11 bases matching TRBD2. The CDR3 totals 15 residues. In germline, CDR1 is MNHEY, CDR2 SMNVEV (reference sequence). V lost 5 bases, J lost 9 bases, and 9 bases stayed unmatched. In DNA form, the CDR3 reads TGTGCCAGCAGTGCTTCTACTAGCGGGAGTCTTGAGCAGTTCTTC. The encoded protein is CASSASTSGSLEQFF.

The V gene is TRBV28, the J gene TRBJ1-1; the match to TRBD1 covers 8 bases. Germline V gene sequence: CDR1 MDHEN, CDR2 SYDVKM. The CDR3 sequence is 16 residues long. V trimming: 6 bases; J trimming: 1 base; junction bases outside the gene matches: 10. Here the CDR3 reads CASRSGGAGGNTEAFF. DNA of the CDR3: TGTGCCAGCAGGTCAGGGGGCGCGGGCGGGAACACTGAAGCTTTCTTT.

The chain links TRBV30 to TRBJ2-1; 8 nucleotides align to TRBD1. Losses at the gene ends were 2 bases for V and 5 bases for J; bases not matched to a gene: 5. CDR3 size: 14 residues. Germline V gives CDR1 GTSNPN, CDR2 SVGIG (reference sequence). CDR3 bases: TGTGCCTGGAGTTCTGGACAGGGAAACAATGAGCAGTTCTTC. Residues: CAWSSGQGNNEQFF.

The rearrangement uses TRBV30 and TRBJ1-2, with D possibly TRBD1 on 6 matching bases. Germline V gives CDR1 GTSNPN, CDR2 SVGIG (reference sequence). The CDR3 length is 11 residues. Trimming took 5 bases from V and 3 from J, leaving 7 bases between them. CDR3: CAWGGHYGYTF. The CDR3 DNA reads as TGTGCCTGGGGGGGCCACTATGGCTACACCTTC.

This sequence joins TRBV5-5 and TRBJ1-5, with D unresolved. Trimming pared 1 base from V and 0 bases from J, leaving 8 bases between. The CDR3 covers 15 residues. Germline V CDR1 and CDR2: SGHKS, YYEKEE (reference sequence). The DNA for the CDR3 is TGTGCCAGCAGCTTGTTACAGATTAGCAATCAGCCCCAGCATTTT. It translates to CASSLLQISNQPQHF.

This chain joins TRBV7-9 and TRBJ1-1, with no clear D. Germline CDR1 and CDR2: SEHNR and FQNEAQ (reference sequence). V dropped 0 bases and J dropped 5 bases, with 16 bases sitting between them. CDR3 length: 16 residues. CDR3 sequence: CASSLAPLDMETEAFF. DNA of the CDR3: TGTGCCAGCAGCTTAGCGCCCCTTGACATGGAAACTGAAGCTTTCTTT.

This sequence joins TRBV4-1 and TRBJ1-4; weak D call: TRBD1 (5 bases). In germline, CDR1 is MGHRA, CDR2 YSYEKL. Trimming pared 1 base from V and 0 bases from J, leaving 15 bases between. The CDR3 sequence is 18 residues long. CDR3 bases: TGCGCCAGCAGCCAAGGGGTCCGGGGGGGGTCAACTAATGAAAAACTGTTTTTT. Protein product: CASSQGVRGGSTNEKLFF.

This sequence joins TRBV6-5 and TRBJ1-3; D remains unclear. This CDR3 region has 14 residues. The germline V gene has CDR1 MNHEY and CDR2 SVGAGI. V was pared by 6 bases and J by 4 bases, with 13 bases between. CDR3 DNA sequence: TGTGCCAGCAGAAAACAGAGTGCGGGAAACACCATATATTTT. Its protein is CASRKQSAGNTIYF.

V and J are TRBV7-6 and TRBJ2-2; TRBD1 matches 8 bases. The CDR3 runs to 16 residues. The trim removed 0 bases at V and 2 bases at J, leaving 2 bases unmatched. Germline CDR1 SGHVS, CDR2 FNYEAQ. The CDR3 loop reads CASSLAGQANTGELFF. The CDR3 region has the DNA TGTGCCAGCAGCTTAGCGGGACAGGCCAACACCGGGGAGCTGTTTTTT.

This sequence joins TRBV10-2 and TRBJ1-1; a possible D gene is TRBD1 (6 bases). CDR1 and CDR2 from the germline V gene are WSHSY and SAAADI. The V gene lost 3 bases and the J gene lost 7 bases, with 12 bases spanning the gap. This CDR3 spans 13 amino acids. As DNA, the CDR3 is TGCGCCAGCAGTGATGCGGGGGCCTTTGAAGCTTTCTTT. Its protein is CASSDAGAFEAFF.

Here the CDR3 reads CASSSGTGRTEAFF. The CDR3 DNA follows: TGTGCCAGCAGTTCAGGGACAGGGAGGACTGAAGCTTTCTTT. The chain couples TRBV6-5 to TRBJ1-1; 9 nucleotides line up with TRBD1. This CDR3 has 14 amino acids. Germline V gives CDR1 MNHEY, CDR2 SVGAGI. The V and J ends lost 4 bases and 5 bases, in that order; junction bases with no gene match: 5.

The V and J genes are TRBV30 and TRBJ2-1, with D perhaps TRBD2 (5 bases). Germline V gene sequence: CDR1 GTSNPN, CDR2 SVGIG (reference sequence). The germline V and J ends were trimmed by 0 bases and 10 bases, with 13 bases remaining between them. The CDR3 is 13 amino acids. The DNA for the CDR3 is TGTGCCTGGAGTGTAGTCAGCCCGGGAGAGCAGTTCTTC. Amino acid sequence: CAWSVVSPGEQFF.

This chain uses TRBV5-1 with TRBJ1-5; 7 bases align to TRBD1. V was clipped by 3 bases and J by 5 bases; unmatched bases: 14. CDR1 is SGHRS and CDR2 is YFSETQ in the germline V gene. This CDR3 has 17 residues. The CDR3 bases are TGCGCCAGCAGCTCCAAATCTAGACAGGGTATCGATCAGCCCCAGCATTTT. Encoded protein: CASSSKSRQGIDQPQHF.

V gene TRBV18 combines with J gene TRBJ2-1; D remains unclear. V was trimmed by 2 bases and J by 8 bases, leaving 10 bases between them. The CDR3 length is 13 residues. The germline gives CDR1 KGHSH, CDR2 LQKENI. The chain's CDR3 is CASSPLSTDEQFF. CDR3 nucleotides: TGTGCCAGCTCACCATTAAGCACGGATGAGCAGTTCTTC.

This chain uses TRBV28 with TRBJ1-4, with unresolved D. Per the germline V gene, CDR1 is MDHEN and CDR2 is SYDVKM. V was pared by 7 bases and J by 6 bases, with 15 bases between. This CDR3 is 14 amino acids long. Written as DNA, the CDR3 is TGTGCCAGCAAGACACCGGGCGGGGATGAAAAACTGTTTTTT. Its translation is CASKTPGGDEKLFF.

This sequence joins TRBV19 and TRBJ1-2, with a tentative D call TRBD1 (6 bases). Germline CDR1 reads LNHDA; CDR2 reads SQIVND (reference sequence). This CDR3 is 15 amino acids long. V was shortened by 2 bases and J by 3 bases, with 13 bases between the two germline ends. The CDR3 region is CASSIIRGSDYGYTF. CDR3 in DNA: TGTGCCAGTAGTATAATCAGGGGAAGTGACTATGGCTACACCTTC.

The chain combines TRBV28 with TRBJ1-3, with 9 bases aligning to TRBD1. CDR3 size: 18 residues. Germline V lookup: CDR1 MDHEN, CDR2 SYDVKM. The V and J ends lost 0 bases and 2 bases, in that order; junction bases with no gene match: 8. CDR3: CASSLWGDRARPGNTIYF. CDR3 sequence (DNA): TGTGCCAGCAGTTTATGGGGGGACAGGGCAAGACCTGGAAACACCATATATTTT.

The chain's CDR3 is CASSFAGTEAYEQYF. The DNA for the CDR3 is TGTGCCAGCAGCTTCGCAGGGACAGAGGCCTACGAGCAGTACTTC. This chain connects TRBV5-4 to TRBJ2-7; 7 nucleotides agree with TRBD1. The CDR3 loop spans 15 amino acids. Germline lookup yields CDR1 SGHNT and CDR2 YYREEE (reference sequence). V trimming: 2 bases; J trimming: 2 bases; junction bases outside the gene matches: 7.

V gene TRBV11-2 combines with J gene TRBJ2-7; D perhaps matches TRBD2 (5 bases). The CDR3 is 16 residues long. From germline, CDR1 is SGHAT and CDR2 FQNNGV. Deletions cut 5 bases from V and 3 bases from J, with 20 bases between. CDR3 in DNA: TGTGCCAGCAGCACCATACTAGTTCGAGGCCTCTACGAGCAGTACTTC. It is translated as CASSTILVRGLYEQYF.

The chain links TRBV9 to TRBJ1-1, with D perhaps matching TRBD1 (6 bases). The CDR3 consists of 13 residues. CDR1 and CDR2 from the germline V gene are SGDLS and YYNGEE. V dropped 3 bases and J dropped 5 bases, with 11 bases sitting between them. The CDR3 DNA reads TGTGCCAGCAGCGCACAGGGAGGGACTGAAGCTTTCTTT. This encodes CASSAQGGTEAFF. Based on the CDR3 plus reference TRBV9 and TRBJ1-1, the full variable domain is DSGVTQTPKHLITATGQRVTLRCSPRSGDLSVYWYQQSLDQGLQFLIQYYNGEERAKGNILERFSAQQFPDLHSELNLSSLELGDSALYFCASSAQGGTEAFFGQGTRLTVV.

The chain employs TRBV5-5 and TRBJ2-5, with D uncertain. Germline lookup yields CDR1 SGHKS and CDR2 YYEKEE (reference sequence). The CDR3 consists of 12 residues. V was cut by 1 base and J by 4 bases, with 5 bases left in between. The CDR3, as DNA: TGTGCCAGCAGCTTGATCGGAGAGACCCAGTACTTC. Translating it yields CASSLIGETQYF.

J is TRBJ1-3 and V is TRBV11-2; D may be TRBD1 (5 bases). The germline gives CDR1 SGHAT, CDR2 FQNNGV. The CDR3 runs 16 residues. Trimming shortened V by 2 bases and J by 0 bases, and 11 bases separated the two germline ends. CDR3 residues: CASSLSTGGSGNTIYF. As DNA, the CDR3 is TGTGCCAGCAGCTTATCAACCGGGGGCTCTGGAAACACCATATATTTT.

The chain joins TRBV12-2 to TRBJ1-6. TRBV12-2 has pseudogene status. The CDR3 loop spans 22 amino acids. The CDR3 coding sequence is TGTGCAAGTCGCTTTCGGGGGGCAGTTGACCCCCCCACCTTAGACGATAATTCACCCCTCCACTTT. Protein: CASRFRGAVDPPTLDDNSPLHF.

The chain carries TRBV5-1 and TRBJ2-7; 12 bases map to TRBD1. Unmatched junction bases numbered 17, after V lost 9 bases and J lost 7 bases. Germline CDR1 SGHRS, CDR2 YFSETQ. The CDR3 sequence is 16 residues long. CDR3 protein: CATAHRPGQGADEQYF. CDR3 in DNA: TGCGCCACCGCGCACAGGCCGGGACAGGGGGCGGATGAGCAGTACTTC.

The CDR3 nucleotides read TGTGCCGTAAGTGGGGCCACTGAAGCTTTCTTT. Translating it yields CAVSGATEAFF. This sequence joins TRBV30 and TRBJ1-1; D may be TRBD1 (5 bases). The CDR3 has 11 amino acids. V was trimmed by 8 bases and J by 4 bases, leaving 11 bases between them. Germline values: CDR1 GTSNPN, CDR2 SVGIG (reference sequence). Variable domain in full (rest from reference TRBV30 and TRBJ1-1): SQTIHQWPATLVQPVGSPLSLECTVEGTSNPNLYWYRQAAGRGLQLLFYSVGIGQISSEVPQNLSASRPQDRQFILSSKKLLLSDSGFYLCAVSGATEAFFGQGTRLTVV.

V gene TRBV9 combines with J gene TRBJ2-6; weak D call: TRBD2 (6 bases). This CDR3 has 17 amino acids. V dropped 9 bases and J dropped 0 bases, with 19 bases sitting between them. CDR1 is SGDLS, CDR2 YYNGEE, per germline. The CDR3 here is CATGGAAALSGANVLTF. For the CDR3, the DNA is TGTGCCACCGGGGGAGCGGCCGCCCTCTCTGGGGCCAACGTCCTGACTTTC.

V gene TRBV7-2 combines with J gene TRBJ2-7; 8 bases are shared with TRBD1. V lost 5 bases and J lost 3; bases outside the gene matches: 3. Germline-derived CDR1 and CDR2 are SGHTA and FQGNSA. The CDR3 covers 13 residues. CDR3 protein: CASSQGARYEQYF. The CDR3 nucleotides are TGTGCCAGCAGCCAGGGGGCACGCTACGAGCAGTACTTC.

The chain carries TRBV11-2 and TRBJ2-3; 10 bases are shared with TRBD2. V was clipped by 1 base and J by 0 bases; unmatched bases: 7. CDR1 and CDR2 from the germline V gene are SGHAT and FQNNGV. This CDR3 region has 18 residues. As DNA, the CDR3 is TGTGCCAGCAGCTTAGGTATCCTAGCGGGGGCTAGCACAGATACGCAGTATTTT. This sequence encodes CASSLGILAGASTDTQYF.